A single TCR beta chain is shown here with its context. This entry comes from a study of glioma-infiltrating T cells after dendritic cell vaccination. The CDR3 consists of 18 residues. V was pared by 3 bases and J by 0 bases, with 4 bases of the junction left unmatched. Germline V gives CDR1 MNHEY, CDR2 SMNVEV (reference sequence). The immunoSEQ assay amplified TCRB CDR3 from up to 2 ug DNA. The PCR used 60 V beta and 13 J beta primers. This table comes from immunoSEQ multiplex PCR, and its TCRdb copy is limited to in-frame clones, with some not included. The data show 93,000 or so clones, roughly 83% seen once.

This rearrangement joins TRBV27 to TRBJ2-1; 14 bases fit TRBD2. The specimen comprised blood, sampled before dendritic cell vaccination. The sequence came from a human donor with glioblastoma. As DNA, the CDR3 is TGTGCCAGCAGTTTTAGGACTAGCGGGAGGAGCTCCTACAATGAGCAGTTCTTC. It yields the protein CASSFRTSGRSSYNEQFF.